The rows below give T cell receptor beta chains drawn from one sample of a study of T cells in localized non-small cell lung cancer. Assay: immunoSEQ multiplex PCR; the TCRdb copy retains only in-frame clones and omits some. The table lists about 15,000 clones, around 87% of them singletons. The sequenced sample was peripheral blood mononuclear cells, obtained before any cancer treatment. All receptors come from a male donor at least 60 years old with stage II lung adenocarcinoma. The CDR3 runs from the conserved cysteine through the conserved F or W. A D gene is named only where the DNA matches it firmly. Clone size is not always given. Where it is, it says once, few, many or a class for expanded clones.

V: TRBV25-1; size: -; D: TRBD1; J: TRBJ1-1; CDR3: CASSRQGVQAFF; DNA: TGTGCCAGCTCCCGACAGGGAGTTCAAGCTTTCTTT
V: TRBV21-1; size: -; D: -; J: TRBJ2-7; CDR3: CASSKRGRSSYEQYF; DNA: TGTGCCAGCAGCAAACGGGGACGAAGCTCCTACGAGCAGTACTTC
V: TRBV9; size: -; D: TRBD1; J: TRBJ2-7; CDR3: CASSGQGAYEQYF; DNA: TGTGCCAGCAGCGGCCAGGGGGCCTACGAGCAGTACTTC
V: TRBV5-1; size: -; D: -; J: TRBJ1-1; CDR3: CASSPEGGGMNTEAFF; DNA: TGCGCCAGCAGCCCGGAGGGGGGCGGAATGAACACTGAAGCTTTCTTT
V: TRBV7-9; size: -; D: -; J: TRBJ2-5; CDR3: CASSLSRETQYF; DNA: TGTGCCAGCAGCTTATCCAGAGAGACCCAGTACTTC
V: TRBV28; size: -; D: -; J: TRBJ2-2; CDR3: CASSLGQGGLTNTGELFF; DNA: TGTGCCAGCAGTTTAGGGCAGGGGGGACTTACGAACACCGGGGAGCTGTTTTTT
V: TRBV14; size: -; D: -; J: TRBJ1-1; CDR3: CASSRQENTEAFF; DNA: TGTGCCAGCAGCCGGCAGGAGAACACTGAAGCTTTCTTT
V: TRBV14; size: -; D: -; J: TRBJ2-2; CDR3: CASSQDSTQGGTGELFF; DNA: TGTGCCAGCAGCCAAGATTCTACGCAGGGGGGCACCGGGGAGCTGTTTTTT
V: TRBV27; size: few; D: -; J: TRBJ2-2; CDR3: CASSSGPRWGELFF; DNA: TGTGCCAGCAGCTCCGGGCCACGTTGGGGGGAGCTGTTTTTT
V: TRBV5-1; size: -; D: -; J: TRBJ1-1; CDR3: CASSFTGNTEAFF; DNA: TGCGCCAGCAGCTTCACAGGGAACACTGAAGCTTTCTTT
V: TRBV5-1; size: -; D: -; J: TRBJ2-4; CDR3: CASSLLGDTRTFDIQYF; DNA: TGCGCCAGCAGCTTGTTGGGGGATACTCGAACGTTCGACATTCAGTACTTC
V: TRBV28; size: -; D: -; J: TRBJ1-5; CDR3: CASRPLPAVSNQPQHF; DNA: TGTGCCAGCAGACCTCTCCCTGCAGTTAGCAATCAGCCCCAGCATTTT